This T cell receptor (beta chain) was sequenced during a study of vaccination effects on CD4 cells after COVID-19. Study in general: Sample provision by two convalescent patients occurred 16 days and one week before vaccination. Study outcomes and limitations: Whether induced by infection or by vaccine, clones showed marked clonal contraction late after vaccination.

As to this clone: What it recognizes is unknown.

Researchers isolated CD4+ T cells once roughly nine days of culture had elapsed. This individual contracted SARS-CoV-2 between March and December 2020, as verified by PCR. The germline V gene encodes CDR1 SNHLY and CDR2 FYNNEI. Trimming took 6 bases from V and 5 from J; bases not matched to a gene: 4. The CDR3 spans 12 residues. The assay was immunoSEQ multiplex PCR, and TCRdb's table has in-frame clones only and misses some. Among about 46,000 clones listed, around 76% were seen once. The J gene is TRBJ2-7, the V gene TRBV2; TRBD1 matches at 7 bases. The receptor's source is a human donor who had a prior SARS-CoV-2 infection. The material was CD4+ T cells from PBMCs cultured without peptide, obtained before COVID-19 vaccination. The CDR3 sequence: CASSADRHEQYF. Written as DNA, the CDR3 is TGTGCCAGCAGCGCGGACAGGCACGAGCAGTACTTC.